The T cell receptor (beta chain) under discussion was sequenced for a study of OX40 agonist ivuxolimab in advanced cancers. Study overall: Anti-PD-1, anti-PD-L1 or anti-CTLA-4 therapy given earlier was allowed, and roughly 40% had some. Among those treated, three patients had partial responses, one with hepatocellular carcinoma and two with cutaneous melanoma. The study, taken as a whole, reports: CD8+ T cells showed, on average, more clonal expansion than CD4+ cells.

Profiled with immunoSEQ multiplex PCR; TCRdb holds only in-frame clones, not every one. Among tens of thousands of clones, over 70% were seen once, and the ten largest hold 1.2%. Regarding this clone: The antigen remains unidentified.

The ends were cut back, 0 bases at V and 8 bases at J, with 16 bases in the middle. This CDR3 has 15 residues. CDR1 and CDR2 from the germline V gene are LNHDA and SQIVND (reference sequence). The receptor was derived from an adult with an advanced solid tumor such as melanoma, head and neck, liver or kidney cancer. Sample: CD4+ or CD8+ T cells sorted from blood, taken in a trial of the OX40 agonist ivuxolimab. The chain is built from TRBV19 and TRBJ1-2; D uncertain. The CDR3 DNA reads as TGTGCCAGTAGTATAGATCTAGGCAGTTGGTACGGCTACACCTTC. Translated, it gives CASSIDLGSWYGYTF.